The entry below gives a single TCR beta chain sequence along with its context. This entry is derived from a study of T cell changes during pregnancy in multiple sclerosis. Measured with immunoSEQ multiplex PCR; TCRdb has only the in-frame clones, and not every one. The repertoire consists of around 34,000 clones, with about nine tenths occurring once and the leading ten covering under 15%. J lost 2 bases, V lost 5 bases, and 14 bases had no gene match. The CDR3 consists of 18 residues. Germline values: CDR1 LNHDA, CDR2 SQIVND (reference sequence). The sample was CD8+ T cells from peripheral blood mononuclear cells, taken in the first trimester of pregnancy. The rearrangement joins TRBV19 to TRBJ2-1; 8 bases are a match to TRBD2. The receptor comes from a female donor with multiple sclerosis, enrolled in a pregnancy study. CDR3 coding DNA: TGTGCCAGTAGTCCGGGGGGGAGAGACGGGACCACCTACAATGAGCAGTTCTTC. This codes for CASSPGGRDGTTYNEQFF. Based on the CDR3 plus reference TRBV19 and TRBJ2-1, the full variable domain is DGGITQSPKYLFRKEGQNVTLSCEQNLNHDAMYWYRQDPGQGLRLIYYSQIVNDFQKGDIAEGYSVSREKKESFPLTVTSAQKNPTAFYLCASSPGGRDGTTYNEQFFGPGTRLTVL.